This TCR beta chain was identified during a study of blood T cell repertoires in COVID-19. Study background: COVID-19 samples from acute and convalescent phases originated in the United States, Italy and Spain. From T cells, B-cell-depleted T cells, or PBMCs came the material, which was cDNA or gDNA.

Sequenced by immunoSEQ multiplex PCR; TCRdb stores in-frame clones only, minus some. The sample includes about 210,000 clones, roughly 86% of them seen just once. The specimen sequenced was peripheral blood. This clonotype originated in a woman between 40 and 55 years old with acute or convalescent COVID-19.

This chain's CDR3 is CASSSDRGNYGYTF. The CDR3, as DNA: TGCGCCAGCAGTTCCGACAGGGGAAACTATGGCTACACCTTC. This chain uses TRBV10-2 with TRBJ1-2, with 8 bases matching TRBD1. J lost 2 bases, V lost 5 bases, and 4 bases had no gene match. CDR1 is WSHSY and CDR2 is SAAADI in the germline V gene. The CDR3 contains 14 residues.